This T cell receptor (beta chain) was captured in a study of T cell responses to AZD1222 COVID-19 vaccine (dated by TCRdb to about 2021). A note on the overall study: AZD1222 recipients whose second dose came at about 4 weeks and those whose second dose came at about 12 weeks were combined into one group, since spike-specific TCR depth and breadth did not differ between the two schedules. A total of 233 trial participants underwent TCR sequencing, of whom 207 received two doses of AZD1222 and about 25 received two doses of the MenACWY control vaccine. Trial participants were enrolled into age subgroups of 18-55, 56-69 and 70-plus years, which contained approximately 150, 28 and 58 TCR-sequenced participants, respectively.

Sample time point, as interpreted from the label and publication: baseline before first vaccination. Samples from vaccinated people were obtained from the UK trials COV001 and COV002, which included a single-blind randomized controlled phase 2/3 trial of AZD1222 (ChAdOx1 nCoV-19) in healthy adults. Trial participant PBMC samples were collected at day 0 and day 28 after the second dose for TCRbeta chain sequencing. Overall study outcomes, separate from this receptor: Vaccine-associated CD4 TCRs spanned the whole spike protein, with dominant responses in regions 160-218 and 743-854. Because no day 14 peak-response samples were available, the repertoires could be characterized only after the peak T cell response. Conclusions about previously exposed vaccinees were limited because only a handful of AZD1222 recipients were SARS-CoV-2 seropositive at baseline. Most participants were white British and females outnumbered males, and the authors suggested that clonal diversity may have been underestimated. Epitopes outside the regions mutated in the B.1.351 and B.1.1.7 variants were reportedly recognized by nearly half of the unique spike-specific TCRs. Spike-specific TCR breadth and depth rose significantly after two AZD1222 doses compared with day 0 and with MenACWY recipients. In the small 56-69-year group, the increase in depth fell short of significance, most likely because of low power.

Trimming at the junction amounts to 1 base on V and 0 bases on J, and the germline ends lie 22 bases apart. Sequences SGHTA (CDR1) and FQGNSA (CDR2) are obtained from the germline V gene. The CDR3 runs 19 residues from the cysteine to the phenylalanine. Just CDR3 DNA is preserved here, 57 bases in frame from base 1. The CDR3 regions of human TCRbeta chains were subjected to immunosequencing. The original methods were these. TCRs in the repertoires were matched against a reference library of SARS-CoV-2-specific TCRs that had been generated with the MIRA antigen-specificity platform. Breadth was defined as the fraction of unique TCRs that were SARS-CoV-2-associated. Depth was defined as the fraction of total T cells that were SARS-CoV-2-associated. Using the MIRA data, each spike-specific TCR was assigned both to the spike region to which the TCR was reactive and to a CD4 or CD8 class. Log10-transformed breadth and depth values were compared by one-way ANOVA with Sidak's multiple comparisons tests. What TCRdb holds here is the immuneACCESS table cut down to in-frame rearrangements. Part of the clones is not present; checked against another copy, under half of the missing clones reflect an unresolved V gene, and the others are unexplained. That table is the source of V, J and clone size, and D and trimming were worked out from the DNA. A total of 120,000 or so clones appear in this sample, 70% to 90% of them only once. Around 3% of the sample comes from the top ten.

Details on this clone: What this receptor recognizes is not known. Base-call qualities are not available, and no considerably larger clone is one nucleotide away.

The V and J genes are TRBV7-2 and TRBJ2-7; the D region possibly corresponds to TRBD2 (7 bases align). The sample consisted of peripheral blood, taken on day 0 of AZD1222 vaccination. This receptor was taken from an adult in good health. The DNA sequence follows: TGTGCCAGCAGCTTAGGCAACGCTCCGGGGGGCATAAACTCCTACGAGCAGTACTTC. This encodes CASSLGNAPGGINSYEQYF.